This TCR beta chain was sequenced for a study of control samples from healthy donors and cancer patients. Data came from immunoSEQ multiplex PCR; TCRdb stores just in-frame clones and leaves some out. The sample has some 200,000 clones, around 94% seen once. V was pared by 4 bases and J by 3 bases, with 12 bases between. Germline loops: CDR1 LGHDT, CDR2 YNNKEL (reference sequence). The CDR3 has 14 residues. Material: blood. This TCR derives from a man aged 50-60 years in good health. This chain connects TRBV3-1 (or the pseudogene TRBV3-2) to TRBJ1-2; D is possibly TRBD1 (5 bases). The CDR3 DNA sequence: TGTGCCAGCAGCCCGGGGCAGGCGCACTATGGCTACACCTTC. Translation: CASSPGQAHYGYTF.